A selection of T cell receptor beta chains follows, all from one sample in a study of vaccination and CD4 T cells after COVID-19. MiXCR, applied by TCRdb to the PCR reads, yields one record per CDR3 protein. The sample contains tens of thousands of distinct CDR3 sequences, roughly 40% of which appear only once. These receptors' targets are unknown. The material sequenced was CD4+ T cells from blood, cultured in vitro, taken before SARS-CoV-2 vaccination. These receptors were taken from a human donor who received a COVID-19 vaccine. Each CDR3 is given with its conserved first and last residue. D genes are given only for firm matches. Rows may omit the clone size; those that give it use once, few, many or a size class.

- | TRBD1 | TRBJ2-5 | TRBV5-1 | TGCGCCAGCAGCGGGACAGGGTTCCAAGAGACCCAGTACTTC | CASSGTGFQETQYF
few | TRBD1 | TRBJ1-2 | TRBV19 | TGTGCCAGTAGCCCGGACAGGGGGCGGGAGTACTATGGCTACACCTTC | CASSPDRGREYYGYTF
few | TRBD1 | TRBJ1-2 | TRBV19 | TGTGCCAGTATAGGGAGGGGGCGCGACTATGGCTACACCTTC | CASIGRGRDYGYTF
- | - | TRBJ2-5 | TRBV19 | TGTGCCAGTAGTATGAACGGCGGTGCCGGGACCCAGTACTTC | CASSMNGGAGTQYF
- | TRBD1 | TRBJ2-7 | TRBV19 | TGTGCCAGTAGTAGGGACAGTCAGTCCGACGAGCAGTACTTC | CASSRDSQSDEQYF
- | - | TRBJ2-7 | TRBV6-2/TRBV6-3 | TGTGCCAGCAGTCCGTACGGCCTTCGAGGAGAGCAGTACTTC | CASSPYGLRGEQYF
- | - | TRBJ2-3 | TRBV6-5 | TGTGCCAGCAGTTCGCCTGACAGGTCCACAGATACGCAGTATTTT | CASSSPDRSTDTQYF
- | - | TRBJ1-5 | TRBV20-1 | TGCAGTGCTAGAGATCAAAAGTTCGGCGGGCGCAATCAGCCCCAGCATTTT | CSARDQKFGGRNQPQHF
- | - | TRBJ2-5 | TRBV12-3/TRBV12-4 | TGTGCCAGCAGCCAAAGACGCATCCAAGAGACCCAGTACTTC | CASSQRRIQETQYF
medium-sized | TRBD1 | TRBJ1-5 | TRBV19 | TGTGCCAGTGGGCCGACAGGGGGCCACTTCAATCAGCCCCAGCATTTT | CASGPTGGHFNQPQHF
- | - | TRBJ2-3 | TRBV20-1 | TGCAGTGCTAGACCCGGCACAGATACGCAGTATTTT | CSARPGTDTQYF
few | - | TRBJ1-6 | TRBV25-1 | TGTGCCAGCAGCCAAGATCCCCAGGGATATTCACCCCTCCACTTT | CASSQDPQGYSPLHF
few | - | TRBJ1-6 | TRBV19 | TGTGCCAGTCAGCCCGGGACACCATATAATTCACCCCTCCACTTT | CASQPGTPYNSPLHF
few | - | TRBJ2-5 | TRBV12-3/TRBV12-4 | TGTGCCAGCAGTTTAGACGACTTAGGAGAGACCCAGTACTTC | CASSLDDLGETQYF
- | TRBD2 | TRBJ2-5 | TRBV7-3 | TGTGCCAGCAGCTTAACGGGGGCTAGCGGGGAGGGGGAGACCCAGTACTTC | CASSLTGASGEGETQYF
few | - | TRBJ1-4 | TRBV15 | TGTGCCACCAGCATCGGTCTGACAACTAATGAAAAACTGTTTTTT | CATSIGLTTNEKLFF
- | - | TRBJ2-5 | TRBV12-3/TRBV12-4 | TGTGCCAGCAGTCCGAGGGCAGGTTTCGTTGGCCAAGAGACCCAGTGCTTC | CASSPRAGFVGQETQCF
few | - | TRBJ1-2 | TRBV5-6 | TGTGCCAGCAGCTCACCGACAGGATTTTATGGCTACACCTTC | CASSSPTGFYGYTF
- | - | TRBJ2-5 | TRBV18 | TGTGCCAGCTCACGCGTGTCAGGGGTACAAGAGACCCAGTACTTC | CASSRVSGVQETQYF
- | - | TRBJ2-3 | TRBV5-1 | TGCGCCAGCAGCTTGGGCGAGCGGTGGGCCCCAGATACGCAGTATTTT | CASSLGERWAPDTQYF
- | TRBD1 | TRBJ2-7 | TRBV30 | TGTGCCTGGAGCCGGGACAGGGGAACCTACGAGCAGTACTTC | CAWSRDRGTYEQYF
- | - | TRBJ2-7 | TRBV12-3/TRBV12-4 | TGTGCCAGCAGTTTAAGGGGTAGGAACGAGCAGTACTTC | CASSLRGRNEQYF
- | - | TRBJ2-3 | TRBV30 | TGTGCCTGGAGTGCCCAGAGGGAGGCCACAGATACGCAGTATTTT | CAWSAQREATDTQYF
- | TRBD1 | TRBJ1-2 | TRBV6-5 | TGTGCCAGCAGTTACTATGGACAGGGTAATGGCTACACCTTC | CASSYYGQGNGYTF
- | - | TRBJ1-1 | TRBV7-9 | TGTGCCAGCAGACAGAGGGCAGGACGGCTTGGGAACACTGAAGCTTTCTTT | CASRQRAGRLGNTEAFF
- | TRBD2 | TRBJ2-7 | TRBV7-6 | TGTGCCAGCAGCCCTAAGACTAGCTGGTACGAGCAGTACTTC | CASSPKTSWYEQYF
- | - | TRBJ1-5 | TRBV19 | TGTGCCAGTAGTACGCGGTACGTTAGCAATCAGCCCCAGCATTTT | CASSTRYVSNQPQHF
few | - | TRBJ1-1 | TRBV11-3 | TGTGCCAGCAGCTTAGACTCACAGGGTGAAGCTTTCTTT | CASSLDSQGEAFF
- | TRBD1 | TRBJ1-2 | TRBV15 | TGTGCCACCAGCAGAGGAGGACAGGGTTTCAGTGATGGCTACACCTTC | CATSRGGQGFSDGYTF
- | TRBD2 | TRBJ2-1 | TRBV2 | TGTGCCAGCAGTGGAGGCGGGGGACCCTACAATGAGCAGTTCTTC | CASSGGGGPYNEQFF
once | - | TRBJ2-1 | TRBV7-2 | TGTGCCAGCAGCTTAGATTCTGATTACAATGAGCAGTTCTTC | CASSLDSDYNEQFF
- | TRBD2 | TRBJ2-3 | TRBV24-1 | TGTGCCACCAGTGATAGGGTAGCGGGGTCGGTAGATACGCAGTATTTT | CATSDRVAGSVDTQYF
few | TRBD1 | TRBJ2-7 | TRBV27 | TGTGCCAGCAGTTTTAGACAGGGTGGCTACGAGCAGTACTTC | CASSFRQGGYEQYF
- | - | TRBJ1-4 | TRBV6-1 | TGTGCCAGCAGTGATAGGCCAACGTATGAAAAACTGTTTTTT | CASSDRPTYEKLFF
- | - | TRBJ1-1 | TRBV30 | TGTGCCTGGAGTGAGGGGATAAACACTGAAGCTTTCTTT | CAWSEGINTEAFF
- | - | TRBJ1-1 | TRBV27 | TGTGCCAGCAGTTTAGGCGGGACGGCCACTGAAGCTTTCTTT | CASSLGGTATEAFF